This TCR beta chain originates from a study of beta chain features in type 1 diabetes. Study results and limitations: Compared with healthy donors, patients appeared to share more similar naive, central memory and regulatory TCRB repertoires.

The entirety of the isolated RNA underwent reverse transcription, so expressed TCRB transcripts were sequenced. Profiled with immunoSEQ multiplex PCR; TCRdb holds only in-frame clones, not every one. The sample holds hundreds of thousands of clones; roughly 16% are singletons and the top ten take around 0.02%. From germline, CDR1 is SGHTA and CDR2 FQGNSA. This CDR3 has 14 residues. V was pared by 5 bases and J by 11 bases, with 20 bases between. This clone was counted only a few times. Its matching antigen is unknown. This receptor was taken from a woman younger than 35 in good health. V and J are TRBV7-2 and TRBJ2-3; D is possibly TRBD1 (5 bases). Material: naive CD4+ T cells from blood. CDR3 loop: CASSPQQDQGGQYF. CDR3 DNA: TGTGCCAGCAGCCCCCAACAGGACCAGGGTGGGCAGTATTTT.